The 17 T cell receptor beta chains reported below all come from one sample, sequenced in a study of Graves' ophthalmopathy and Graves' hyperthyroidism. Amplifying from RNA transcripts, the study obtained TCR beta CDR3 regions. Second-round multiplex PCR came after first-round RT-PCR with HTBI primers. TCRdb reprocessed the multiplex PCR reads with MiXCR, giving one entry per CDR3 protein. In the table there are fewer than 650,000 distinct CDR3 sequences, 22% of which are singletons. Material for sequencing was peripheral blood. All receptors come from a woman younger than 35 with stable Graves' hyperthyroidism. Some clones in this sample may be carry-over from other donors' samples.

This clonotype appeared many times. The chain uses TRBV7-6 and TRBJ2-5; 8 nucleotides align to TRBD1. Looked up from germline, CDR1 is SGHVS and CDR2 is FNYEAQ. CDR3 length: 16 residues. The J segment lost 3 bases and the V segment lost 3 bases, leaving 9 bases of the junction unmatched. The CDR3 loop is CASSLSPTGAKETQYF. As DNA, the CDR3 is TGTGCCAGCAGCTTGTCTCCGACAGGGGCGAAAGAGACCCAGTACTTC.

This clonotype came up a few times. This chain joins TRBV12-3 or TRBV12-4 and TRBJ2-3; TRBD1 matches 9 bases. The CDR3 runs to 14 residues. J was trimmed by 3 bases and V by 6 bases; bases with no gene match: 4. Here the CDR3 DNA reads TGTGCCAGCAGGAGGACAGGGGCAACAGATACGCAGTATTTT. Translation gives CASRRTGATDTQYF.

This clonotype appeared many times. The CDR3 DNA follows: TGCAGCCTCAGACTAGCGGGAGACCACGAGCAGTACTTC. This codes for CSLRLAGDHEQYF. The rearrangement joins TRBV20-1 to TRBJ2-7, with TRBD2 matching over 12 bases. This CDR3 has 13 amino acids. Germline V gene lookup returns CDR1 DFQATT and CDR2 SNEGSKA (reference sequence).

This clonotype was detected ten times or more. In DNA, the CDR3 is TGTGCCAGCAGCACCCAGACAGGGAGTGGGTCACCCCTCCACTTT. Amino acid sequence: CASSTQTGSGSPLHF. The chain has TRBV9 and TRBJ1-6; 7 bases line up with TRBD1. The V and J ends lost 4 bases and 10 bases, in that order; junction bases with no gene match: 11. Germline V gene lookup returns CDR1 SGDLS and CDR2 YYNGEE. The CDR3 sequence is 15 residues long.

The genes are TRBV7-8 and TRBJ1-1; D is possibly TRBD1 (5 bases). V was clipped by 7 bases and J by 0 bases, with 15 bases between them. CDR1 SGHVS and CDR2 FQNEAQ come from the germline V gene. This CDR3 comprises 15 residues. The chain's CDR3 is CASITWGSLNTEAFF. CDR3 nucleotides: TGTGCCAGCATCACATGGGGCAGCCTGAACACTGAAGCTTTCTTT.

The chain employs TRBV28 and TRBJ2-7, with TRBD1 as a possible D gene (6 bases). There are 12 residues in the CDR3. Germline V lookup: CDR1 MDHEN, CDR2 SYDVKM. V lost 11 bases, J lost 3 bases, and 14 bases lay in between. CDR3 loop: CARSRGYYEQYF. The CDR3 nucleotides are TGTGCCCGCTCTAGGGGGTACTACGAGCAGTACTTC.

This clonotype was seen many times. The chain has TRBV27 and TRBJ2-7, with D possibly being TRBD1 (5 bases). The CDR3 contains 16 residues. From germline, CDR1 is MNHEY and CDR2 SMNVEV (reference sequence). Trimming left V 2 bases short and J 3 bases short, with 17 bases between. The CDR3 loop reads CASSLRGSRRNYEQYF. The DNA of the CDR3 is TGTGCCAGCAGTTTAAGGGGTTCCAGACGAAACTACGAGCAGTACTTC.

This clonotype was seen ten or more times. V and J are TRBV20-1 and TRBJ1-5, with D perhaps TRBD1 (5 bases). Between the trimmed V and J ends, which lost 3 bases and 6 bases, there was a span of 12 bases. CDR1 is DFQATT, CDR2 SNEGSKA, per germline (reference sequence). This CDR3 is 13 amino acids long. CDR3 sequence reads: CSASSGAGQPQHF. CDR3 DNA sequence: TGCAGTGCTAGCTCTGGGGCGGGTCAGCCCCAGCATTTT.

This clonotype was recorded at least ten times. The chain recombines TRBV27 with TRBJ1-6; D not certain. The germline CDR1 and CDR2 sequences are MNHEY and SMNVEV (reference sequence). CDR3 length equals 16 residues. V gave up 5 bases and J gave up 0 bases, with 11 bases separating them. CDR3: CASSPRVSSYNSPLHF. The CDR3 DNA reads TGTGCCAGCAGTCCAAGGGTTAGCTCCTATAATTCACCCCTCCACTTT.

This clonotype was detected a few times. The V gene is TRBV5-1, the J gene TRBJ2-5, with D unclear. Germline CDR1 is SGHRS and CDR2 is YFSETQ. V dropped 0 bases and J dropped 2 bases, with 14 bases sitting between them. The CDR3 extends over 16 amino acids. CDR3 region: CASSLGGSLGQETQYF. CDR3 DNA sequence: TGCGCCAGCAGCTTGGGTGGAAGTCTGGGGCAAGAGACCCAGTACTTC.

This clonotype appeared many times. This rearrangement joins TRBV9 to TRBJ1-2; possibly TRBD1 for D (6 bases). Per the germline V gene, CDR1 is SGDLS and CDR2 is YYNGEE. This CDR3 region has 16 residues. Trimming took 2 bases from V and 3 from J, leaving 17 bases between them. The CDR3 coding sequence is TGTGCCAGCAGCGTTTTTTCAGGGGCCCTCGACTATGGCTACACCTTC. Translated, it gives CASSVFSGALDYGYTF.

About this clonotype itself: One end of the junction does not line up with germline, which may come from a read error. The CDR3 here is CASRHQGVGAESFF. For the CDR3, the DNA is TGTGCCAGCAGACACCAGGGGGTTGGCGCTGAATCTTTCTTT. This chain links TRBV6-2 or TRBV6-3 with TRBJ1-1, with 7 bases fitting TRBD1. The CDR3 has 14 residues. CDR1 and CDR2 from the germline V gene are MNHEY and SVGEGT.

This clonotype was counted ten times or more. This chain connects TRBV18 to TRBJ2-7, with a tentative D call TRBD2 (5 bases). CDR1 KGHSH and CDR2 LQKENI come from the germline V gene. This CDR3 has 13 amino acids. The V end was cut by 6 bases, the J end by 6 bases, with 15 bases between. The CDR3 coding sequence is TGTGCCAGCTCCGAGGGCAGTATCCCCGAGCAGTACTTC. It encodes CASSEGSIPEQYF.

The gene calls are TRBV27 and TRBJ1-2, with TRBD1 as a possible D gene (6 bases). The germline V gene encodes CDR1 MNHEY and CDR2 SMNVEV (reference sequence). V was pared by 4 bases and J by 8 bases, with 11 bases between. The CDR3 loop spans 12 amino acids. The CDR3 reads CASSSGARGYTF. The CDR3 DNA sequence: TGTGCCAGCAGTTCGGGGGCTAGGGGCTACACCTTC.

This clonotype came up many times. One end of the junction does not line up with germline, which may come from a read error. The chain has TRBV7-2 and TRBJ1-1; 7 positions agree with TRBD1. CDR1 and CDR2 (germline): SGHTA, FQGNSA. This CDR3 has 12 amino acids. CDR3 nucleotide sequence: TGTGCCAGCAGCTTAATCGGGACAGCCGTAAACTTT. Protein product: CASSLIGTAVNF.

This clonotype was recorded at least ten times. The genes are TRBV20-1 and TRBJ1-2, with 9 bases matching TRBD1. The germline gives CDR1 DFQATT, CDR2 SNEGSKA (reference sequence). The V segment lost 1 base and the J segment 7 bases; nucleotides outside the gene matches: 7. The CDR3 loop spans 14 amino acids. The CDR3 coding sequence is TGCAGTGCTAGAGTTATACAGGGGGCGGGTGGCTACACCTTC. It yields the protein CSARVIQGAGGYTF.

This clonotype was seen a single time. The chain is built from TRBV29-1 and TRBJ2-5; 7 nucleotides align to TRBD1. CDR3 size: 12 residues. CDR1 is SQVTM, CDR2 ANQGSEA, per germline. V trimming: 8 bases; J trimming: 2 bases; junction bases outside the gene matches: 5. This CDR3 is CSYTGVQETQYF. CDR3 in DNA: TGCAGCTACACAGGGGTGCAAGAGACCCAGTACTTC.